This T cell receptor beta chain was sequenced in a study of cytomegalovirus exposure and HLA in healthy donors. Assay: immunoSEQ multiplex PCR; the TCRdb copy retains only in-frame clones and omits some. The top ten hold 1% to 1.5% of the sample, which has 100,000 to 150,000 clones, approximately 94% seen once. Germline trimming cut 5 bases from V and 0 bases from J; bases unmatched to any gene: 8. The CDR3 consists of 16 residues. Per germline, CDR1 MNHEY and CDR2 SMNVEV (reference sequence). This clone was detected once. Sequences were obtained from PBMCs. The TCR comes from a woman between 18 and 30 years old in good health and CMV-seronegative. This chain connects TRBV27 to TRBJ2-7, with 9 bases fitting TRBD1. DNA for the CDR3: TGTGCCAGCAGTCCGCGGACAGGGGCGGTCTCCTACGAGCAGTACTTC. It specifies CASSPRTGAVSYEQYF.